This TCR beta chain was captured in a study of PD-1 blockade in classical Hodgkin lymphoma. The protocol was immunoSEQ multiplex PCR, while the TCRdb copy is restricted to in-frame clones and leaves out a portion. Here the sample spans about 110,000 clones, roughly nine tenths being singletons. Every patient experienced relapse after autologous stem cell transplantation, and brentuximab vedotin exposure varied. About this clone itself: Its target is not known.

Whole-study results and caveats: Partial responders and progressors had significantly lower baseline TCR diversity. With CD4+ cells, TCR diversity rose significantly by C4D1, but not with CD8+ cells. Nivolumab initiation under 1 year post-ASCT meant exclusion.

Germline V gene data show CDR1 as MNHNS and CDR2 as SASEGT. This CDR3 comprises 18 residues. With 2 bases removed from V and 2 bases from J, the gap between germline ends came to 19 bases. The clonotype was recovered from a human donor with classical Hodgkin lymphoma. Sequencing used peripheral blood mononuclear cells (PBMCs), obtained before the second cycle of nivolumab. The rearrangement links TRBV6-1 to TRBJ1-5; no firm D call. This CDR3 is CASSEPQSVRVRNQPQHF. DNA of the CDR3: TGTGCCAGCAGTGAACCCCAAAGTGTCCGGGTGCGCAATCAGCCCCAGCATTTT.